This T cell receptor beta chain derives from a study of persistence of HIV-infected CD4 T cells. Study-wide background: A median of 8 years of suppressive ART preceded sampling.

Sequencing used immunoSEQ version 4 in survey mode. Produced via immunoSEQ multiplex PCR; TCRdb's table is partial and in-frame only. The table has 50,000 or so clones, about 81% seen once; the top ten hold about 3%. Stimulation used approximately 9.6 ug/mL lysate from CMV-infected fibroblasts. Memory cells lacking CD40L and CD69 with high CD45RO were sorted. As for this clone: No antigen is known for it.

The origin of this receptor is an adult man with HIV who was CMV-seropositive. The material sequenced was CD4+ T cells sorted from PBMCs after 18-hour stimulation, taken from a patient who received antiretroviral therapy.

The CDR3 region is CASQPQGAVNEKLFF. The CDR3 DNA follows: TGTGCCAGTCAGCCCCAGGGGGCGGTTAATGAAAAACTGTTTTTT. This sequence joins TRBV6-5 and TRBJ1-4; 8 positions match TRBD1. CDR3 length: 15 amino acids. J gave up 4 bases and V 9 bases, and 10 bases lay outside the gene matches. Germline CDR1 reads MNHEY; CDR2 reads SVGAGI.